A single T cell receptor (beta chain) is shown here with its context. PCR amplification relied on 60 Vbeta primers (plus 13 Jbeta primers). Some clones are missing from TCRdb's copy, which holds only in-frame ones; the method was immunoSEQ multiplex PCR. Of more than 140,000 clones detected, 82% appear once; the ten largest clones hold roughly 3.2%. These data come from a study of cytomegalovirus exposure and HLA in healthy donors. The CDR3 runs 14 residues. V lost 6 bases and J lost 11, with 20 bases in between. The V gene's germline CDR1 is SNHLY and CDR2 FYNNEI. Sequencing was carried out using PBMCs. The source is a man in his late teens or twenties in good health and CMV-seropositive. The V call is TRBV2, the J call TRBJ1-3; tentatively, D is TRBD1 (5 bases). The chain's CDR3 is CASREKGLNLAIYF. CDR3 DNA: TGTGCCAGCAGAGAGAAGGGGCTTAATTTGGCCATATATTTT.